This entry lists 13 T cell receptor beta chains sequenced from one sample in a study of blood T cells in healthy people across ages. Together with a sample-barcoded 5' primer, a J-beta primer mix was included in a second PCR lasting about 7 to 12 cycles. TCRdb reanalysed the 5' RACE reads using MiXCR and keeps one entry per CDR3 protein. The repertoire holds fewer than 2,000,000 distinct CDR3 sequences, with 30% to 40% as singletons. The sample was blood. These receptors were taken from a woman aged 25-40 years in good health.

The rearrangement uses TRBV27 and TRBJ1-1; D possibly corresponds to TRBD1 (5 bases). Per the germline V gene, CDR1 is MNHEY and CDR2 is SMNVEV (reference sequence). The length of the CDR3 is 15 residues. The V gene lost 6 bases and the J gene lost 4 bases, with 18 bases spanning the gap. CDR3 bases: TGTGCCAGCAGGCCGTTAGACAGAGAATCCACTGAAGCTTTCTTT. Residues: CASRPLDRESTEAFF.

This clonotype was seen a handful of times. The chain links TRBV7-4 to TRBJ2-5; D may correspond to TRBD1 or TRBD2 (5 bases each). The J call may be incorrect, as the DNA end agrees better with TRBJ2-7. Germline lookup yields CDR1 SGHVT and CDR2 SQSDAQ. CDR3 size: 16 residues. The CDR3 nucleotides read TGTGCCAGCAGCTTAGGTGGACTGCCAGGGAGCCACGAGCAGTACTTC. Its translation: CASSLGGLPGSHEQYF.

In its sample, this clonotype was seen a few times. This chain connects TRBV10-3 to TRBJ2-7, with D possibly being TRBD1 (6 bases). This CDR3 region has 11 residues. V lost 4 bases and J lost 10, with 11 bases in between. The germline CDR1 and CDR2 sequences are ENHRY and SYGVKD. As DNA, the CDR3 is TGTGCCATCAGTGCAGGGGACGGCCAGTACTTC. It yields the protein CAISAGDGQYF.

The V gene is TRBV20-1, the J gene TRBJ2-7; D not certain. V was trimmed by 6 bases and J by 5 bases, leaving 17 bases between them. The germline CDR1 and CDR2 sequences are DFQATT and SNEGSKA (reference sequence). The CDR3 covers 13 residues. CDR3 sequence: CSARNEAGNEQYF. The CDR3 nucleotides are TGCAGTGCCAGGAATGAGGCTGGGAACGAGCAGTACTTC.

The gene calls are TRBV2 and TRBJ1-2, with D tentatively TRBD1 (6 bases). Germline CDR1 is SNHLY and CDR2 is FYNNEI. V was pared by 4 bases and J by 4 bases, with 22 bases between. This CDR3 is 17 amino acids long. The CDR3 DNA is TGTGCCAGCAGTGGCTCATCGTCTGGGGGCTTAGGCTATGGCTACACCTTC. Amino acids: CASSGSSSGGLGYGYTF.

The gene calls are TRBV12-3 or TRBV12-4 and TRBJ2-7; TRBD2 matches at 10 bases. Trimming took 5 bases from V and 4 from J; bases not matched to a gene: 5. The CDR3 runs to 14 residues. CDR3 protein: CASSKNSGGYEQYF. The CDR3 nucleotides are TGTGCCAGCAGTAAAAATAGCGGGGGGTACGAGCAGTACTTC.

Comments on this clonotype: It may be a read error: a sequence one base away is much more abundant. V is TRBV25-1 and J is TRBJ1-6; D remains ambiguous. CDR1 is MGHDK, CDR2 SYGVNS, per germline. Trimming left V 7 bases short and J 10 bases short, with 11 bases between. The CDR3 has 12 residues. The CDR3: CASTEGKSPLHF. The DNA for the CDR3 is TGTGCCAGCACCGAGGGTAAATCACCCCTCCACTTT.

The chain links TRBV3-1 to TRBJ2-1, with 10 positions matching TRBD2. Germline V gene lookup returns CDR1 LGHDT and CDR2 YNNKEL (reference sequence). After removal of 5 bases from V and 6 bases from J, the junction contained 10 bases not matched to a gene. The CDR3 is 16 residues long. CDR3 bases: TGTGCCAGCAGCGCCTCAGCGGGGGGGCCGACCAATGAGCAGTTCTTC. It yields the protein CASSASAGGPTNEQFF.

This clonotype was seen a handful of times. The V and J genes are TRBV30 and TRBJ2-1; a possible D gene is TRBD1 (6 bases). Trimming took off 4 bases at V and 10 bases at J, with 14 bases between the two ends. There are 12 residues in the CDR3. The germline V gene encodes CDR1 GTSNPN and CDR2 SVGIG (reference sequence). The CDR3 here is CAWNTGSREQFF. CDR3 in DNA: TGTGCCTGGAATACAGGGAGTCGGGAGCAGTTCTTC.

This clonotype has more than one count but fewer than ten. The chain combines TRBV9 with TRBJ2-7; no clear D. The CDR3 loop spans 13 amino acids. Trimming left V 0 bases short and J 0 bases short, with 4 bases between. Looked up from germline, CDR1 is SGDLS and CDR2 is YYNGEE. The CDR3 region has the DNA TGTGCCAGCAGCGTAGATAACTCCTACGAGCAGTACTTC. Translating gives CASSVDNSYEQYF.

This clonotype came up a few times. The V and J genes are TRBV9 and TRBJ2-1; the D is unclear. Trimming took off 8 bases at V and 4 bases at J, with 13 bases between the two ends. The length of the CDR3 is 13 residues. CDR1 SGDLS and CDR2 YYNGEE come from the germline V gene. The CDR3 reads CASTTGLYNEQFF. The CDR3 nucleotides are TGTGCCAGTACCACCGGTTTGTACAATGAGCAGTTCTTC.

V is TRBV28 and J is TRBJ2-1, with D possibly matching TRBD2 (6 bases). V was pared by 6 bases and J by 9 bases, with 18 bases between. This CDR3 is built from 14 residues. CDR1 is MDHEN, CDR2 SYDVKM, per germline. The CDR3 loop is CASRRPTSRAEQFF. The CDR3 nucleotides are TGTGCCAGCAGAAGACCGACTAGTCGTGCTGAGCAGTTCTTC.

This chain links TRBV3-1 with TRBJ1-1, with 8 bases matching TRBD1. The CDR3 has 15 amino acids. Germline V gives CDR1 LGHDT, CDR2 YNNKEL (reference sequence). Trimming cost V 4 bases and J 4 bases; bases outside gene matches: 8. The CDR3 DNA reads as TGTGCCAGCAGCCTGGGAGGACAGGGTGTCACTGAAGCTTTCTTT. It is translated as CASSLGGQGVTEAFF.